Reported below is one T cell receptor (beta chain). The data are from a study of T cell responses to AZD1222 COVID-19 vaccine. The CDR3 contains 13 residues. The ends were cut back, 6 bases at V and 1 base at J, with 9 bases in the middle. The germline CDR1 and CDR2 sequences are LNHDA and SQIVND (reference sequence). Pooled together were second doses at about 4 or about 12 weeks. Method: immunoSEQ multiplex PCR; TCRdb's copy keeps in-frame clones and lacks some. The profile shows 150,000 to 200,000 clones, roughly 88% of them singletons. The chain carries TRBV19 and TRBJ1-2; no reliable D call. The material sequenced was peripheral blood, taken 28 days after the second AZD1222 dose. The clonotype comes from an adult who received the AZD1222 COVID-19 vaccine. The CDR3 DNA reads as TGTGCCAGTAGACTGGACGGTAACTATGGCTACACCTTC. It specifies CASRLDGNYGYTF.